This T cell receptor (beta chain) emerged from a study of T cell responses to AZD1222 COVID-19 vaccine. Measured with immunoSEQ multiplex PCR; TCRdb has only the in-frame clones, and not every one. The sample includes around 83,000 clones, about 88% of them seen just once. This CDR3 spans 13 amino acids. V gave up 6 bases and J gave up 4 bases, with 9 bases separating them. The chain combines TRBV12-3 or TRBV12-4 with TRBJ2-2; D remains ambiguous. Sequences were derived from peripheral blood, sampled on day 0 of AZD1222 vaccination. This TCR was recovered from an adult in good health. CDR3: CASSYLATGELFF. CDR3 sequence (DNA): TGTGCCAGCAGCTACCTTGCCACCGGGGAGCTGTTTTTT.